The next 28 T cell receptor beta chains were all read from a single sample in a study of T cell repertoires in cytomegalovirus infection. These TCRs' antigens remain unknown. MiXCR, run by TCRdb on the reads, gives a single entry per CDR3 protein. The table records about 700,000 distinct CDR3 sequences, roughly 36% of them present only once. Sequencing used cultured PBMCs, obtained from culture after CMV antigen stimulation. The source of these receptors is a human donor in good health (CMV status not recorded). Some clones in this sample may be carry-over from other donors' samples.

The chain carries TRBV7-8 and TRBJ2-7; possible D gene TRBD2, 6 bases. The germline V gene encodes CDR1 SGHVS and CDR2 FQNEAQ. The CDR3 runs 16 residues. V lost 1 base and J 4 bases, leaving 17 bases between the germline ends. Written as DNA, the CDR3 is TGTGCCAGCAGCTTAGGGGTCCGGGGAGGCGGTTACGAGCAGTACTTC. It encodes CASSLGVRGGGYEQYF. The full variable domain, rest sourced from reference TRBV7-8 and TRBJ2-7, is GAGVSQSPRYKVAKRGQDVALRCDPISGHVSLFWYQQALGQGPEFLTYFQNEAQLDKSGLPSDRFFAERPEGSVSTLKIQRTQQEDSAVYLCASSLGVRGGGYEQYFGPGTRLTVT.

This rearrangement joins TRBV27 to TRBJ2-1, with 11 bases that match TRBD2. Germline CDR1 is MNHEY and CDR2 is SMNVEV (reference sequence). V lost 6 bases to trimming and J lost 8 bases; unmatched junction nucleotides: 12. CDR3 size: 16 residues. Here the CDR3 DNA reads TGTGCCAGCAGCACTAATAGCGGGAGGGCCTTCCATGAGCAGTTCTTC. This codes for CASSTNSGRAFHEQFF.

The gene calls are TRBV6-5 and TRBJ2-3; 7 bases are a match to TRBD1. The V and J ends lost 7 bases and 6 bases, in that order; junction bases with no gene match: 7. CDR1 is MNHEY, CDR2 SVGAGI, per germline. The CDR3 runs to 13 residues. In DNA form, the CDR3 reads TGTGCCAGCATTCCAATGGGACAGGATACGCAGTATTTT. The encoded protein is CASIPMGQDTQYF.

V and J are TRBV7-2 and TRBJ2-1, with D tentatively TRBD1 (5 bases). The V gene lost 3 bases and the J gene lost 4 bases, with 13 bases spanning the gap. The CDR3 length is 15 residues. Looked up from germline, CDR1 is SGHTA and CDR2 is FQGNSA. CDR3: CASSLTAAVYNEQFF. Written as DNA, the CDR3 is TGTGCCAGCAGCTTGACAGCCGCCGTGTACAATGAGCAGTTCTTC. The full variable domain, its missing parts supplied by reference TRBV7-2 and TRBJ2-1, is GAGVSQSPSNKVTEKGKDVELRCDPISGHTALYWYRQSLGQGLEFLIYFQGNSAPDKSGLPSDRFSAERTGGSVSTLTIQRTQQEDSAVYLCASSLTAAVYNEQFFGPGTRLTVL.

The chain combines TRBV12-3 or TRBV12-4 with TRBJ1-1, with D maybe TRBD1 (5 bases). V lost 3 bases and J 2 bases, leaving 10 bases between the germline ends. CDR3 length: 14 amino acids. CDR3 loop: CASSFWGGNTEAFF. The CDR3, as DNA: TGTGCCAGCAGTTTCTGGGGGGGAAACACTGAAGCTTTCTTT.

This clonotype came up many times. This sequence joins TRBV7-9 and TRBJ1-1; D is undetermined. Germline loops: CDR1 SEHNR, CDR2 FQNEAQ (reference sequence). This CDR3 contains 14 residues. Trimming left V 2 bases short and J 0 bases short, with 7 bases between. The CDR3: CASSLTALNTEAFF. The CDR3 nucleotides read TGTGCCAGCAGCTTAACAGCCCTGAACACTGAAGCTTTCTTT.

The CDR3 DNA reads as TGCGCCAGCAGTGAGTCTGGTTGGGCGGGAGGGCCGAATGAGCAGTTCTTC. This translates into CASSESGWAGGPNEQFF. The rearrangement joins TRBV10-2 to TRBJ2-1, with 9 positions matching TRBD2. Trimming removed 0 bases from V and 7 bases from J; junction bases left unmatched: 10. CDR3 length: 17 residues. From germline, CDR1 is WSHSY and CDR2 SAAADI.

The V call is TRBV5-6, the J call TRBJ2-5; 8 bases align to TRBD2. The V gene end was trimmed by 6 bases and the J gene end by 4 bases; junction bases not matched to a gene: 8. Germline values: CDR1 SGHDT, CDR2 YYEEEE. CDR3 length: 14 residues. Written as DNA, the CDR3 is TGTGCCAGCACCACTGCGGGGGGCGGAGAGACCCAGTACTTC. This translates into CASTTAGGGETQYF.

This clonotype appeared a few times. The chain recombines TRBV6-6 with TRBJ2-3; TRBD1 aligns across 7 bases. CDR3 size: 19 residues. The V gene end was trimmed by 8 bases and the J gene end by 5 bases; junction bases not matched to a gene: 25. Germline CDR1 and CDR2: MNHNY and SVGAGI (reference sequence). Written as DNA, the CDR3 is TGTGCCAGCCCCCCAGAGAGGGGGCGTAGGGGAATGTATATAGATACGCAGTATTTT. Residues: CASPPERGRRGMYIDTQYF.

The chain carries TRBV20-1 and TRBJ2-1, with 7 bases identical to TRBD1. The junction had 14 bases not matched to a gene; V was cut back by 4 bases and J by 5 bases. The CDR3 loop spans 16 amino acids. Germline V gives CDR1 DFQATT, CDR2 SNEGSKA (reference sequence). The CDR3 coding sequence is TGCAGTGCTACAGTGGAACAGGGGCAGGGCAACAATGAGCAGTTCTTC. Its translation: CSATVEQGQGNNEQFF.

This clonotype is a singleton in its sample. The genes are TRBV2 and TRBJ1-6; tentatively, D is TRBD1 (6 bases). Germline V gene data show CDR1 as SNHLY and CDR2 as FYNNEI. The CDR3 is 13 residues long. The V gene lost 4 bases and the J gene lost 9 bases, with 10 bases spanning the gap. CDR3 sequence: CASSGTEASPLHF. DNA for the CDR3: TGTGCCAGCAGTGGGACAGAAGCTTCACCCCTCCACTTT.

This clonotype was picked up a small number of times. V and J are TRBV6-2 or TRBV6-3 and TRBJ2-1; 9 positions match TRBD2. The CDR3 is made up of 18 amino acids. Per the germline V gene, CDR1 is MNHEY and CDR2 is SVGEGT. Trimming removed 0 bases from V and 4 bases from J; junction bases left unmatched: 10. For the CDR3, the DNA is TGTGCCAGCAGTTACTCCTCACTTAGCGGGAGTGGTTACAATGAGCAGTTCTTC. This codes for CASSYSSLSGSGYNEQFF.

This clonotype was observed at least ten times. The rearrangement joins TRBV7-2 to TRBJ1-5; no firm D call. V was shortened by 1 base and J by 3 bases, with 4 bases between the two germline ends. The CDR3 is 13 amino acids. Germline V gene data show CDR1 as SGHTA and CDR2 as FQGNSA. In nucleotides, the CDR3 is TGTGCCAGCAGCTTAGGCAACAATCAGCCCCAGCATTTT. Residues: CASSLGNNQPQHF. The variable domain in full, with the rest retrieved from reference TRBV7-2 and TRBJ1-5, is GAGVSQSPSNKVTEKGKDVELRCDPISGHTALYWYRQSLGQGLEFLIYFQGNSAPDKSGLPSDRFSAERTGGSVSTLTIQRTQQEDSAVYLCASSLGNNQPQHFGDGTRLSIL.

CDR3 protein: CASRTLGLAGGTYNEQFF. DNA for the CDR3: TGTGCCAGTCGAACATTGGGTCTAGCGGGGGGAACCTACAATGAGCAGTTCTTC. V usage is TRBV7-2 and J usage is TRBJ2-1; the match to TRBD2 covers 11 bases. The CDR3 runs to 18 residues. V was pared by 9 bases and J by 2 bases, with 15 bases of the junction left unmatched. Germline V gene sequence: CDR1 SGHTA, CDR2 FQGNSA.

The chain combines TRBV4-1 with TRBJ2-7, with 11 bases matching TRBD2. With 0 bases clipped from V and 4 bases from J, the junction kept 5 bases outside the gene matches. The V gene's germline CDR1 is MGHRA and CDR2 YSYEKL. This CDR3 spans 16 amino acids. The CDR3 DNA is TGCGCCAGCAGCCAAGATTTTACTAGCGGGAGATACGAGCAGTACTTC. Encoded protein: CASSQDFTSGRYEQYF.

This clonotype was observed a few times. The V and J genes are TRBV7-2 and TRBJ2-1; 7 bases are shared with TRBD2. V was pared by 7 bases and J by 6 bases, with 9 bases of the junction left unmatched. The CDR3 extends over 14 amino acids. The germline CDR1 and CDR2 sequences are SGHTA and FQGNSA. The CDR3 region is CASTKPSGTNEQFF. Written as DNA, the CDR3 is TGTGCCAGCACCAAACCTAGCGGCACCAATGAGCAGTTCTTC.

The chain links TRBV6-5 to TRBJ2-5; TRBD2 matches 13 bases. V trimming: 5 bases; J trimming: 9 bases; junction bases outside the gene matches: 15. CDR1 and CDR2 from the germline V gene are MNHEY and SVGAGI. This CDR3 region has 17 residues. The CDR3 reads CASSPFRTSGGGWAQYF. CDR3 coding DNA: TGTGCCAGCAGTCCCTTTAGGACTAGCGGGGGCGGGTGGGCCCAGTACTTC.

This clonotype turned up a few times. This CDR3 is CASSQDPAGLTGELFF. CDR3 bases: TGCGCCAGCAGCCAAGATCCAGCGGGATTAACCGGGGAGCTGTTTTTT. The V gene is TRBV4-1, the J gene TRBJ2-2, with 7 bases lining up with TRBD2. The germline V gene encodes CDR1 MGHRA and CDR2 YSYEKL. The CDR3 has 16 amino acids. V gave up 0 bases and J gave up 5 bases; unmatched junction bases: 6.

The chain has TRBV19 and TRBJ2-6; D not resolved. Germline V gene data show CDR1 as LNHDA and CDR2 as SQIVND (reference sequence). This CDR3 contains 15 residues. V was trimmed by 6 bases and J by 2 bases, leaving 11 bases between them. CDR3 protein: CASSTAKTGANVLTF. The CDR3 region has the DNA TGTGCCAGTAGCACAGCAAAGACTGGGGCCAACGTCCTGACTTTC.

The chain uses TRBV20-1 and TRBJ1-6, with 9 bases that match TRBD1. This CDR3 is 16 amino acids long. Unmatched junction bases numbered 17, after V lost 5 bases and J lost 12 bases. CDR1 is DFQATT and CDR2 is SNEGSKA in the germline V gene (reference sequence). The CDR3 sequence: CSAEQRDRVVRGPLHF. In DNA form, the CDR3 reads TGCAGTGCTGAGCAAAGGGACAGGGTAGTTAGGGGACCCCTCCACTTT.

V usage is TRBV20-1 and J usage is TRBJ2-6; 8 bases are a match to TRBD1. Germline CDR1 reads DFQATT; CDR2 reads SNEGSKA (reference sequence). The CDR3 has 15 residues. The ends lost 4 bases at V and 2 bases at J; junction bases unmatched: 4. DNA of the CDR3: TGCAGTGCTACAGACAGGGGACCTGGGGCCAACGTCCTGACTTTC. This encodes CSATDRGPGANVLTF.

This clonotype was seen repeatedly, ten times or more. This chain connects TRBV7-8 to TRBJ2-1, with TRBD1 identical over 10 bases. V shed 4 bases, J shed 9 bases, and the junction held 6 bases outside the gene matches. Germline loops: CDR1 SGHVS, CDR2 FQNEAQ. The CDR3 consists of 14 residues. CDR3 DNA: TGTGCCAGCAGCTCGGGACAGGGGAGGGGTGAGCAGTTCTTC. This encodes CASSSGQGRGEQFF.

In this sample, this clonotype turned up a few times. This chain connects TRBV4-2 to TRBJ2-5; D is unclear. Germline CDR1 and CDR2: LGHNA and YNFKEQ. There are 11 residues in the CDR3. Between the trimmed V and J ends, which lost 7 bases and 8 bases, there was a span of 11 bases. CDR3 sequence (DNA): TGTGCCAGCACCCCACACCCCACCCAGTACTTC. Amino acid sequence: CASTPHPTQYF.

The V gene is TRBV6-6, the J gene TRBJ1-6; 7 bases are shared with TRBD1. Trimming removed 2 bases from V and 6 bases from J; junction bases left unmatched: 4. Germline CDR1 is MNHNY and CDR2 is SVGAGI (reference sequence). CDR3 length equals 15 residues. The DNA of the CDR3 is TGTGCCAGCAGTTACGGGCGGGACAGTAATTCACCCCTCCACTTT. It encodes CASSYGRDSNSPLHF.

The V call is TRBV4-1, the J call TRBJ2-7; D uncertain. V lost 1 base and J lost 6, with 10 bases in between. The CDR3 is 13 amino acids. CDR1 and CDR2 from the germline V gene are MGHRA and YSYEKL. CDR3 region: CASSQVEGFEQYF. The CDR3 DNA is TGCGCCAGCAGCCAAGTGGAAGGTTTCGAGCAGTACTTC.

The chain employs TRBV6-8 and TRBJ2-3; 9 positions agree with TRBD2. CDR3 length equals 17 residues. With V trimmed by 6 bases and J by 2 bases, 12 bases remained unmatched. Germline loops: CDR1 MNHGY, CDR2 SAAAGT. The CDR3 DNA reads TGTGCCAGCAGACAAAGCGGGCTAGCGGGGATCACAGATACGCAGTATTTT. As protein: CASRQSGLAGITDTQYF.

This clonotype was seen a handful of times. The J gene is TRBJ2-2, the V gene TRBV12-3 or TRBV12-4; D is possibly TRBD2 (5 bases). V gave up 10 bases and J gave up 3 bases, with 12 bases separating them. The CDR3 covers 13 residues. CDR3 nucleotide sequence: TGTGCCACCGCGGGCTTCCACACCGGGGAGCTGTTTTTT. Translating it yields CATAGFHTGELFF.

This clonotype was counted at least ten times. This rearrangement joins TRBV7-2 to TRBJ2-7; 9 bases match TRBD2. This CDR3 spans 16 amino acids. In germline, CDR1 is SGHTA, CDR2 FQGNSA. V was clipped by 1 base and J by 4 bases; unmatched bases: 8. The CDR3 DNA follows: TGTGCCAGCAGCTTAGTGAGCGGGGGGTCGTTATACGAGCAGTACTTC. It specifies CASSLVSGGSLYEQYF.